This T cell receptor (beta chain) was captured in a study of blood T cell repertoires in COVID-19. As for the study in general: PBMCs, B-cell-depleted T cells, or T cells provided the cDNA or gDNA that made up the material.

In the study's own analysis: The authors estimated nucleated cell counts from reference gene primer amplification. TCRdb's table, derived via immunoSEQ multiplex PCR, lists solely in-frame clones and lacks some. The V and J calls and clone size were taken over from that table, and D and trimming were inferred from the DNA. The sample records approximately 470,000 clones, about nine tenths being singletons. Concerning this clone itself: The identical CDR3 is also encoded by other nucleotide sequences in the sample.

Participants had their cohort set by participant-reported clinical history. Recovered Cohort 3 donors showed two negative PCRs, clearance, or symptom resolution. This CDR3 comprises 13 residues. The V end was cut by 2 bases, the J end by 4 bases, with 8 bases between. Germline CDR1 is MDHEN and CDR2 is SYDVKM. The origin of this receptor is a woman between 18 and 29 years old who had recovered from COVID-19. The gene calls are TRBV28 and TRBJ1-2; D might be TRBD1 (5 bases). Sequenced: PBMCs or T cells enriched from blood (not recorded which). The CDR3 nucleotides are TGTGCCAGCAGTTTAACAGGACCCTATGGCTACACCTTC. Translating it yields CASSLTGPYGYTF.